This T cell receptor beta chain derives from a study of blood T cell repertoires in COVID-19. Across the whole study: PBMCs, B-cell-depleted T cells, or T cells were the source of the cDNA or gDNA that made up the material.

Sequencing was performed with immunoSEQ multiplex PCR; in TCRdb, only in-frame clones are kept and a portion is missing. The sample gives around 120,000 clones, around four fifths of which show up once; roughly 25% is in the top ten. CDR1 LGHNA and CDR2 YSLEER come from the germline V gene. There are 21 residues in the CDR3. The ends lost 0 bases at V and 6 bases at J; junction bases unmatched: 22. The clonotype was recovered from a human donor in a cohort sampled during active COVID-19. Source material: peripheral blood. The rearrangement uses TRBV4-3 and TRBJ2-1; 8 bases map to TRBD2. CDR3 sequence: CASSQDRISGMHFLGGNEQFF. The CDR3 DNA is TGCGCCAGCAGCCAAGATAGAATTAGCGGGATGCATTTCCTAGGAGGCAATGAGCAGTTCTTC.